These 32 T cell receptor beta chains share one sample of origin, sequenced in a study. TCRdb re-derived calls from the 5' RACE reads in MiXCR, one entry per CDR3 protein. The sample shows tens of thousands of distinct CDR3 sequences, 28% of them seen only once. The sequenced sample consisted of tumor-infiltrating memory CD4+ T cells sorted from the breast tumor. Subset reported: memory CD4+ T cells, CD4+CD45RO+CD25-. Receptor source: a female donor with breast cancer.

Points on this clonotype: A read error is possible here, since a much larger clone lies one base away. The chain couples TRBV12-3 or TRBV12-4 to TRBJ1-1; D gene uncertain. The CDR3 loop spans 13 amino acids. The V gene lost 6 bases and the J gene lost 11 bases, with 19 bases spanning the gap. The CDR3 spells CASRTDGPGHAFF. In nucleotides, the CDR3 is TGTGCCAGCAGGACGGACGGTCCCGGGCACGCTTTCTTT.

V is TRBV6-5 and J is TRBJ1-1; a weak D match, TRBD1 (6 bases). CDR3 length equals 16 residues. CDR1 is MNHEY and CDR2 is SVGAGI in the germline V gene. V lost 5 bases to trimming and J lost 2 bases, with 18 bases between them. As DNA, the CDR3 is TGTGCCAGCAGTCCCAGTCCCACAGGGATCAACACTGAAGCTTTCTTT. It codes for CASSPSPTGINTEAFF.

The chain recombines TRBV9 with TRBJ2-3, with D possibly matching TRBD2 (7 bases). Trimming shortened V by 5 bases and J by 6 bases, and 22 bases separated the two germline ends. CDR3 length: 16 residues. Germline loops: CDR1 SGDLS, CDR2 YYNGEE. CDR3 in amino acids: CASSFLADPQGDTQYF. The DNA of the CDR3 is TGTGCCAGCAGTTTCCTAGCGGATCCCCAGGGGGATACGCAGTATTTT.

Here the CDR3 reads CASSENGTSVSHEQYF. The CDR3 nucleotides are TGTGCCAGCAGTGAGAACGGGACTAGCGTTTCCCACGAGCAGTACTTC. The V and J genes are TRBV25-1 and TRBJ2-5, with 10 bases aligning to TRBD2. The end of the DNA aligns better with TRBJ2-7, so the J call may be wrong. Germline loops: CDR1 MGHDK, CDR2 SYGVNS. This CDR3 spans 16 amino acids.

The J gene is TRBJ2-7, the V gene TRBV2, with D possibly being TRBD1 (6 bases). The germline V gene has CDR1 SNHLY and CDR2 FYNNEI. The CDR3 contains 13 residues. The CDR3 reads CSGRTASSYEQYF. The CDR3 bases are TGTTCCGGTCGGACAGCGAGCTCCTACGAGCAGTACTTC.

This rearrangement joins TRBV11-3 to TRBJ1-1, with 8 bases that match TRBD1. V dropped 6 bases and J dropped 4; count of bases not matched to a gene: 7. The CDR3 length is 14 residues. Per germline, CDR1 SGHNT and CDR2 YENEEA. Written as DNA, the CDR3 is TGTGCCAGCAGTTCTACAGGGGGGAGCACTGAAGCTTTCTTT. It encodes CASSSTGGSTEAFF.

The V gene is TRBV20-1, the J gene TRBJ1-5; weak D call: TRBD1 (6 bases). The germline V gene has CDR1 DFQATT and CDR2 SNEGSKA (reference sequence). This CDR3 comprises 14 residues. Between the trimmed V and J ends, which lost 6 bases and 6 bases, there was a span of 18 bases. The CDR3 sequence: CSASQGGSGQPQHF. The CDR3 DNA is TGCAGTGCCTCTCAAGGGGGGTCAGGTCAGCCCCAGCATTTT.

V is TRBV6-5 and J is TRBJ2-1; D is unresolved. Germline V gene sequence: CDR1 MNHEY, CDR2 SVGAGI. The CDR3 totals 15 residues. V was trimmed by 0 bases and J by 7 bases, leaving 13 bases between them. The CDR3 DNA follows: TGTGCCAGCAGTTACTCCCAGGAGCCAGAAAATGAGCAGTTCTTC. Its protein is CASSYSQEPENEQFF.

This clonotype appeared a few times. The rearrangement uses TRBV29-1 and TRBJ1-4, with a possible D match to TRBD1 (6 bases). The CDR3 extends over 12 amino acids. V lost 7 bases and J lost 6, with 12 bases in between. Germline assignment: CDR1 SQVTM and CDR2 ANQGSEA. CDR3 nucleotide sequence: TGCAGCGGGAAGGGGGAGGATGAAAAACTGTTTTTT. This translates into CSGKGEDEKLFF. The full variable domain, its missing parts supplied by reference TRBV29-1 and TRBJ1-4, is SAVISQKPSRDICQRGTSLTIQCQVDSQVTMMFWYRQQPGQSLTLIATANQGSEATYESGFVIDKFPISRPNLTFSTLTVSNMSPEDSSIYLCSGKGEDEKLFFGSGTQLSVL.

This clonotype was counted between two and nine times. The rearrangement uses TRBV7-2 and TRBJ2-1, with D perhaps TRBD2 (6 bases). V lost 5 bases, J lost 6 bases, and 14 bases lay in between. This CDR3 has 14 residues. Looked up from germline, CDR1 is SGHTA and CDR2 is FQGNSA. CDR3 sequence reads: CASSGGVAINEQFF. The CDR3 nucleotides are TGTGCCAGCAGCGGAGGGGTAGCGATCAATGAGCAGTTCTTC.

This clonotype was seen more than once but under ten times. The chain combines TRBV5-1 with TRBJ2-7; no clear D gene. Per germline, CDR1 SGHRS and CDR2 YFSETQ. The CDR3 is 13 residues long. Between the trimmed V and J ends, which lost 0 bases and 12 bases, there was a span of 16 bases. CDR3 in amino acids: CASSLDSPRTRYF. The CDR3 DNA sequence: TGCGCCAGCAGCTTGGACTCCCCCCGGACGAGGTACTTC.

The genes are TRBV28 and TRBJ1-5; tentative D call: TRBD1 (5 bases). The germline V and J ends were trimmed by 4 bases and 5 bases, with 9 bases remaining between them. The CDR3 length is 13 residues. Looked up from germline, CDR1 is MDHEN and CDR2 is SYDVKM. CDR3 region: CASSSGSYQPQHF. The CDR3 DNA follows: TGTGCCAGCAGTTCAGGGTCATATCAGCCCCAGCATTTT.

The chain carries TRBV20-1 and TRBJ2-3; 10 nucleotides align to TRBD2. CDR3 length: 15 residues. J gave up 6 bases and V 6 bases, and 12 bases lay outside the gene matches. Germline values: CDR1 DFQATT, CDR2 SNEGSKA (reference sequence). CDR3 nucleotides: TGCAGTGCCAGACGTGCAAGCGGGAGGGAGGATACGCAGTATTTT. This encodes CSARRASGREDTQYF.

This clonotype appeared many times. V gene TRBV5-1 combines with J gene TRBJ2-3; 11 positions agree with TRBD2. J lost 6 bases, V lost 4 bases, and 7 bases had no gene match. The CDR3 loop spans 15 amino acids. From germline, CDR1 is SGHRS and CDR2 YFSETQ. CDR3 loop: CASSPTSGSRDTQYF. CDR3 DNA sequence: TGCGCCAGCAGCCCCACTAGCGGGAGTCGGGATACGCAGTATTTT.

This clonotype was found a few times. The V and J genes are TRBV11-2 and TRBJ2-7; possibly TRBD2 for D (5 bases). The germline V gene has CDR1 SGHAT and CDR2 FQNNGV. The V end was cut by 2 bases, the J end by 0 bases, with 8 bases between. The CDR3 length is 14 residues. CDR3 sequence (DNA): TGTGCCAGCAGCTTATACCGGGGCTCCTACGAGCAGTACTTC. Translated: CASSLYRGSYEQYF. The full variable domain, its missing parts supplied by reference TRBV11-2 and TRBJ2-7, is EAGVAQSPRYKIIEKRQSVAFWCNPISGHATLYWYQQILGQGPKLLIQFQNNGVVDDSQLPKDRFSAERLKGVDSTLKIQPAKLEDSAVYLCASSLYRGSYEQYFGPGTRLTVT.

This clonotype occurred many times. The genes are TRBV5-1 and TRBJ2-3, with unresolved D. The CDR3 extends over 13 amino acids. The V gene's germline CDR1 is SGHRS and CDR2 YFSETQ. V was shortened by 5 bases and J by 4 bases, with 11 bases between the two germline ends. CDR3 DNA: TGCGCCAGCAGAGCGACGTTGGCAGATACGCAGTATTTT. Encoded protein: CASRATLADTQYF. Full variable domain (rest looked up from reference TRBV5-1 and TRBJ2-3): KAGVTQTPRYLIKTRGQQVTLSCSPISGHRSVSWYQQTPGQGLQFLFEYFSETQRNKGNFPGRFSGRQFSNSRSEMNVSTLELGDSALYLCASRATLADTQYFGPGTRLTVL.

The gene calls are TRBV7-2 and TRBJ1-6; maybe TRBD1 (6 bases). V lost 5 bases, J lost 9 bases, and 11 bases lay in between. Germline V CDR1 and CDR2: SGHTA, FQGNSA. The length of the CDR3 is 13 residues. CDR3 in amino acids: CASSHGGPSPLHF. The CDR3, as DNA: TGTGCCAGCAGCCACGGGGGCCCTTCACCCCTCCACTTT.

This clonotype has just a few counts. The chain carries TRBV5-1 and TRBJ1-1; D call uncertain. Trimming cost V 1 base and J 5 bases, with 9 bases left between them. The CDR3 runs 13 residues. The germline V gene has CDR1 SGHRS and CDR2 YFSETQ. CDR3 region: CASSLSVGTEAFF. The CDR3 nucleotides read TGCGCCAGCAGCTTGAGTGTGGGGACTGAAGCTTTCTTT. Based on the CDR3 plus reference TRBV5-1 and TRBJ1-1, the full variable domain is KAGVTQTPRYLIKTRGQQVTLSCSPISGHRSVSWYQQTPGQGLQFLFEYFSETQRNKGNFPGRFSGRQFSNSRSEMNVSTLELGDSALYLCASSLSVGTEAFFGQGTRLTVV.

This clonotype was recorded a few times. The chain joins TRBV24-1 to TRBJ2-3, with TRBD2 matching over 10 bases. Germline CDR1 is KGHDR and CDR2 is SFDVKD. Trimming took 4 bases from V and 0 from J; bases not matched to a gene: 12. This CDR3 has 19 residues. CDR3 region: CATSDPSFGLAASTDTQYF. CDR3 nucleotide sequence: TGTGCCACCAGTGACCCCTCGTTTGGACTAGCGGCCAGCACAGATACGCAGTATTTT.

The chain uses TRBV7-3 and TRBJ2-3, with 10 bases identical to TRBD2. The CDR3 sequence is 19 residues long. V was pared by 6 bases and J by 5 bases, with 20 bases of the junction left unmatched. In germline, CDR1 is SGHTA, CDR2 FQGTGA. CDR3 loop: CASSQYPPTLAGAGDTQYF. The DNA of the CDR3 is TGTGCCAGCAGTCAGTATCCACCGACCCTAGCGGGAGCTGGAGATACGCAGTATTTT.

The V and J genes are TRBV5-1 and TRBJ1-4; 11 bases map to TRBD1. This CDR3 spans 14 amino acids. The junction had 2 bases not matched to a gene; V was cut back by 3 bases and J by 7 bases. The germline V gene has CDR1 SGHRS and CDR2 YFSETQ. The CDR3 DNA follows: TGCGCCAGCAGCTCCGGGACAGGGGGTGAAAAACTGTTTTTT. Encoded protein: CASSSGTGGEKLFF. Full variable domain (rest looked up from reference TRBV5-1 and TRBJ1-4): KAGVTQTPRYLIKTRGQQVTLSCSPISGHRSVSWYQQTPGQGLQFLFEYFSETQRNKGNFPGRFSGRQFSNSRSEMNVSTLELGDSALYLCASSSGTGGEKLFFGSGTQLSVL.

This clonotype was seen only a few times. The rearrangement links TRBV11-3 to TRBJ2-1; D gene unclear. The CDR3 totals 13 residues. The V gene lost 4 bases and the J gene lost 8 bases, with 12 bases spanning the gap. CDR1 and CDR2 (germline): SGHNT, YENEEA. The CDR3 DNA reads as TGTGCCAGCAGCTACAAATTGAACGATGAGCAGTTCTTC. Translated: CASSYKLNDEQFF.

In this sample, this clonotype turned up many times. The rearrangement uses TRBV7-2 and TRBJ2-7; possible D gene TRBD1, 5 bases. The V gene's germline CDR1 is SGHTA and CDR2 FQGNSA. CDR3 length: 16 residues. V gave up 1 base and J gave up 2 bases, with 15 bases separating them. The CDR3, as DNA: TGTGCCAGCAGCTTAGACAGGCCCCTAATTACCTACGAGCAGTACTTC. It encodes CASSLDRPLITYEQYF.

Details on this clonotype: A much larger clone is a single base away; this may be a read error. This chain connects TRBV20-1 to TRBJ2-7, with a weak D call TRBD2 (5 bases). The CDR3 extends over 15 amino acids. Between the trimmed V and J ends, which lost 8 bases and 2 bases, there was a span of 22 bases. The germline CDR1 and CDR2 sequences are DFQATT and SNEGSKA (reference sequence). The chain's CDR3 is CSSEGRLRGTYEQYF. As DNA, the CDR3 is TGCAGTTCCGAAGGACGGTTGAGAGGGACCTACGAGCAGTACTTC.

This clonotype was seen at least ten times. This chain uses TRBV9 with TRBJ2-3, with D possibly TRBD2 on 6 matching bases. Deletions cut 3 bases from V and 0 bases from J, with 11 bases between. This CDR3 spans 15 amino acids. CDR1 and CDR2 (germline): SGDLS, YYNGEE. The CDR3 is CASSESSGSTDTQYF. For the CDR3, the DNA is TGTGCCAGCAGCGAAAGTAGCGGAAGCACAGATACGCAGTATTTT.

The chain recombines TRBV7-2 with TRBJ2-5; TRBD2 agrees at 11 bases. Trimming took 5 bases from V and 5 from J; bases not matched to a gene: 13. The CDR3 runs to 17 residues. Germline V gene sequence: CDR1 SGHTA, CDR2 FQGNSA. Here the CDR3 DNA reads TGTGCCAGCAGCCGATCCGGGACTAGCGGCACGGGGGAGACCCAGTACTTC. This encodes CASSRSGTSGTGETQYF.

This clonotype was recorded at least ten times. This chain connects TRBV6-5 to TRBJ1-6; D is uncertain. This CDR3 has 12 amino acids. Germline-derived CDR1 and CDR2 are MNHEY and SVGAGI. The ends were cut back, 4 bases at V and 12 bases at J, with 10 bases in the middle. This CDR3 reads CASSFINQPLHF. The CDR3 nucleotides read TGTGCCAGCAGTTTTATTAACCAACCCCTCCACTTT.

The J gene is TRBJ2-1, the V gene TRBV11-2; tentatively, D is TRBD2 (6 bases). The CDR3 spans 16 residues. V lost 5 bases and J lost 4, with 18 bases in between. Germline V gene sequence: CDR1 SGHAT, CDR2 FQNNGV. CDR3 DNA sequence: TGTGCCAGCAGCCTGACCCGGGGTAGCGGATACAATGAGCAGTTCTTC. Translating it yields CASSLTRGSGYNEQFF.

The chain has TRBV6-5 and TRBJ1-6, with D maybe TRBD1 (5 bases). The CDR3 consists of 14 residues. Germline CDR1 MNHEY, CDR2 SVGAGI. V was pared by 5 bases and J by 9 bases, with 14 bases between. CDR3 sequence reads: CASSARDGGSPLHF. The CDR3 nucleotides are TGTGCCAGCAGTGCGCGGGACGGAGGTTCACCCCTCCACTTT.

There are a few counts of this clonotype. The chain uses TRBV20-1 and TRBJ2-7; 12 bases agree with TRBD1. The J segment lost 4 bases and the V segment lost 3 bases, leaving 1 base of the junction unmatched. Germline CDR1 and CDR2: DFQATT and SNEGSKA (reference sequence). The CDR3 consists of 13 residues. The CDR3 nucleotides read TGCAGTGCTAGGGGACAGGGGGCGTACGAGCAGTACTTC. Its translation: CSARGQGAYEQYF.

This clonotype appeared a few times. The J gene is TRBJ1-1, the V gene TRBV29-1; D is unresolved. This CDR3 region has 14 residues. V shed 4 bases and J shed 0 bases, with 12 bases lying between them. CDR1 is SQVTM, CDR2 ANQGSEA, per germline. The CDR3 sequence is CSVVGTFLNTEAFF. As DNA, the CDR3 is TGCAGCGTTGTCGGCACCTTTTTGAACACTGAAGCTTTCTTT.

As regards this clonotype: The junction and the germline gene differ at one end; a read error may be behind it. CDR3 DNA sequence: TGTGCCAGCAGCTTAAGGTCCCCGGAATGGCCCCTCGACTTT. It codes for CASSLRSPEWPLDF. V usage is TRBV11-1 and J usage is TRBJ1-6, with no clear D. CDR3 length equals 14 residues. Germline V lookup: CDR1 SGHAT, CDR2 FQDESV (reference sequence).